This passage covers 7 T cell receptor beta chains from one sample sequenced in a study of metastatic and nonmetastatic thyroid tumors. With MiXCR, TCRdb reprocessed the PCR reads. Of tens of thousands of clones in the sample, approximately 15% were seen once. No patient received treatment before thyroid surgery. The sequencing input was blood. These receptors all come from a male donor with papillary thyroid cancer or a benign thyroid nodule (not recorded which). Some clones in this sample may be carry-over from other donors' samples.

This clone was recorded at least ten times. This sequence joins TRBV6-5 and TRBJ2-1; weak D call: TRBD2 (6 bases). Germline assignment: CDR1 MNHEY and CDR2 SVGAGI. Trimming removed 2 bases at V and 8 bases at J, with 13 bases between. There are 14 residues in the CDR3. The CDR3 protein is CASSYELLADEQFF. CDR3 nucleotides: TGTGCCAGCAGTTACGAATTACTAGCAGATGAGCAGTTCTTC.

By share, this clone counts as medium-sized (0.01 to 0.1%). This sequence joins TRBV20-1 and TRBJ1-2; D may be TRBD1 (5 bases). Trimming pared 1 base from V and 7 bases from J, leaving 19 bases between. CDR3 length: 15 amino acids. The germline V gene encodes CDR1 DFQATT and CDR2 SNEGSKA (reference sequence). The CDR3: CSARASGREKSGYTF. CDR3 sequence (DNA): TGCAGTGCTAGAGCGTCCGGCAGGGAGAAGAGTGGCTACACCTTC.

This clone was detected many times. The rearrangement links TRBV6-1 to TRBJ2-1; D unclear. The germline CDR1 and CDR2 sequences are MNHNS and SASEGT. This CDR3 comprises 14 residues. The V and J ends lost 5 bases and 2 bases respectively, with 10 bases between them. In nucleotides, the CDR3 is TGTGCCAGCAGTTTTCGGCCACCCTACAATGAGCAGTTCTTC. This translates into CASSFRPPYNEQFF.

Many counts were recorded for this clone. The CDR3 loop is CSARDGGLGSGEQYF. CDR3 nucleotide sequence: TGCAGTGCTAGAGACGGCGGGCTAGGGTCAGGCGAGCAGTACTTC. The chain carries TRBV20-1 and TRBJ2-7, with a possible D match to TRBD2 (5 bases). The CDR3 extends over 15 amino acids. With 0 bases removed from V and 6 bases from J, the gap between germline ends came to 18 bases. Germline assignment: CDR1 DFQATT and CDR2 SNEGSKA (reference sequence).

This clone was counted ten times or more. A much bigger clone sits one base away, suggesting this may be a read error. CDR3 loop: CAWSLGLALGEQYF. For the CDR3, the DNA is TGTGCCTGGAGTCTCGGACTAGCCCTGGGCGAGCAGTACTTC. V gene TRBV30 combines with J gene TRBJ2-7; 8 bases line up with TRBD2. The CDR3 spans 14 residues. Germline-derived CDR1 and CDR2 are GTSNPN and SVGIG (reference sequence). Trimming took 2 bases from V and 6 from J; bases not matched to a gene: 9.

Remarks on this clone: An end of the junction does not agree with germline; a read error may underlie this. V gene TRBV3-1 combines with J gene TRBJ2-7, with D unclear. CDR3 size: 8 residues. CDR1 and CDR2 (germline): LGHDT, YNNKEL (reference sequence). In DNA form, the CDR3 reads TGTGCCAGCAGCCAAGACAAATGG. Its translation is CASSQDKW.

This clone was found many times. The junction and the germline gene differ at one end; a read error may be behind it. The same CDR3 also results from other DNA sequences found in this sample. The rearrangement joins TRBV6-1 to TRBJ1-5; D is possibly TRBD1 (5 bases). CDR1 is MNHNS and CDR2 is SASEGT in the germline V gene. CDR3 length: 13 amino acids. The CDR3 DNA reads as TGTGCCAGCAGTGACGACAGCAATCAGCCTCAGCATTTT. This sequence encodes CASSDDSNQPQHF.